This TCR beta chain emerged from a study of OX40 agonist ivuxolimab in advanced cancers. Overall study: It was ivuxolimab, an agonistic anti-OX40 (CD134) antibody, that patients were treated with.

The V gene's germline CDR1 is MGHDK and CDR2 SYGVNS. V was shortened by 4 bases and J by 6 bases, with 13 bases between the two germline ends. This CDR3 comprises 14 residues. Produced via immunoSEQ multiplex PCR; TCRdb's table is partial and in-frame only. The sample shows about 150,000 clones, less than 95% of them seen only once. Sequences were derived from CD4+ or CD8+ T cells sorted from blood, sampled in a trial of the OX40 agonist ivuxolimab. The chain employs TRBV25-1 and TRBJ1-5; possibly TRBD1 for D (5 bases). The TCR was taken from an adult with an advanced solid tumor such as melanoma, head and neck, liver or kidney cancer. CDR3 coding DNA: TGTGCCAGCAGTGGGGCAGGGTGGGGTCAGCCCCAGCATTTT. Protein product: CASSGAGWGQPQHF.